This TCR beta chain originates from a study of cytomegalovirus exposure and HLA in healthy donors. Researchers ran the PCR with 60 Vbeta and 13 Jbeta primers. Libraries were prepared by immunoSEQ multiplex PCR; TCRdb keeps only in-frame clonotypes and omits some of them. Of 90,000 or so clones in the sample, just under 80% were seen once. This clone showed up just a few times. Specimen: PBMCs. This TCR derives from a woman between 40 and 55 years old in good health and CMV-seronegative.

The CDR3 protein is CASSYHSSTDTQYF. The CDR3 DNA reads TGTGCCAGCAGTTACCACAGCAGTACAGATACGCAGTATTTT. The chain combines TRBV6-5 with TRBJ2-3; D uncertain. Germline CDR1 MNHEY, CDR2 SVGAGI. This CDR3 has 14 amino acids. The germline V and J ends were trimmed by 2 bases and 3 bases, with 9 bases remaining between them.